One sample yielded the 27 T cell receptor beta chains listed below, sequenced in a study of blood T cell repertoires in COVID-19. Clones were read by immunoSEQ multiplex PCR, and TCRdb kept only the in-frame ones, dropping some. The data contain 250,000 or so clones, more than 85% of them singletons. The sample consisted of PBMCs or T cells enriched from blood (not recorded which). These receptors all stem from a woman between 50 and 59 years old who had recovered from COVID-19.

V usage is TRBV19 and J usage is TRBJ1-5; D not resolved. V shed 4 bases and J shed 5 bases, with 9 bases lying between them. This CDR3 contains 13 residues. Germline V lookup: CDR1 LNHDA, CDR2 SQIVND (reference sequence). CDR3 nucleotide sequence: TGTGCCAGTAGTAGTGGGCAGCATCAGCCCCAGCATTTT. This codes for CASSSGQHQPQHF.

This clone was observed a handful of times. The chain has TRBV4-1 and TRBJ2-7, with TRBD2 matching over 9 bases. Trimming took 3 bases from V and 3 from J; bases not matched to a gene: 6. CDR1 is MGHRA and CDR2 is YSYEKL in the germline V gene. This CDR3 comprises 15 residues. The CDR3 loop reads CASSHASGEHYEQYF. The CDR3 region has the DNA TGCGCCAGCAGCCACGCTAGCGGGGAACACTACGAGCAGTACTTC.

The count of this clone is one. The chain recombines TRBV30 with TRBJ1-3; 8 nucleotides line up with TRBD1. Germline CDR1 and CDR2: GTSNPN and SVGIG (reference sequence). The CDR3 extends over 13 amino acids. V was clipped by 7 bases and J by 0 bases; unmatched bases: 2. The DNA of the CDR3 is TGTGCCTCCACAGGGGGCTCTGGAAACACCATATATTTT. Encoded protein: CASTGGSGNTIYF.

This CDR3 reads CASSILTAYGNTEAFF. The CDR3 nucleotides read TGTGCCAGTAGTATCCTGACAGCCTATGGGAACACTGAAGCTTTCTTT. The gene calls are TRBV19 and TRBJ1-1; weak D call: TRBD1 (5 bases). The V gene lost 3 bases and the J gene lost 1 base, with 15 bases spanning the gap. The germline gives CDR1 LNHDA, CDR2 SQIVND (reference sequence). The CDR3 covers 16 residues.

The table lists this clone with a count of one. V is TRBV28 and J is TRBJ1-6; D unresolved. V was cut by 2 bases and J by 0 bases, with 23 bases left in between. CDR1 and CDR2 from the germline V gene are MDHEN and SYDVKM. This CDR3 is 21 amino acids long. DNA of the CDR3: TGTGCCAGCAGTTTAACGGAACCCCCTAGCCCGGCCAGCTCCTATAATTCACCCCTCCACTTT. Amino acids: CASSLTEPPSPASSYNSPLHF.

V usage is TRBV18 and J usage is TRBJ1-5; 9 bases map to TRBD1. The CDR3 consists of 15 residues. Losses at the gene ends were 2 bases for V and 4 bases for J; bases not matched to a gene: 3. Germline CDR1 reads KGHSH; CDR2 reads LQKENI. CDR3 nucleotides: TGTGCCAGCTCACCAGGACAGGGGCTGAATCAGCCCCAGCATTTT. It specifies CASSPGQGLNQPQHF.

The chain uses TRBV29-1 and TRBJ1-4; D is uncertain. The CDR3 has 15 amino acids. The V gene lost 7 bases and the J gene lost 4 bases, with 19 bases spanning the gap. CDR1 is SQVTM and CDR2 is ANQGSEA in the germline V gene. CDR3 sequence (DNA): TGCAGCGCCAGCACCAAGGGAGGGCTTAATGAAAAACTGTTTTTT. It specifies CSASTKGGLNEKLFF.

This CDR3 reads CASSLDGQSGNTIYF. For the CDR3, the DNA is TGTGCCAGCAGCTTAGACGGACAGTCTGGAAACACCATATATTTT. The J gene is TRBJ1-3, the V gene TRBV7-8; D is possibly TRBD1 (6 bases). The V gene's germline CDR1 is SGHVS and CDR2 FQNEAQ. This CDR3 has 15 amino acids. The V end was cut by 1 base, the J end by 1 base, with 8 bases between.

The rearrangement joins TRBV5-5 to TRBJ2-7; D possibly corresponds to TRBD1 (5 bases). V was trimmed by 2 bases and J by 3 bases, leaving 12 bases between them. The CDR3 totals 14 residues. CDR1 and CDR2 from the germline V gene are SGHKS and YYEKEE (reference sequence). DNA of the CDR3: TGTGCCAGCAGCTTCATTGACAGAAACTACGAGCAGTACTTC. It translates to CASSFIDRNYEQYF.

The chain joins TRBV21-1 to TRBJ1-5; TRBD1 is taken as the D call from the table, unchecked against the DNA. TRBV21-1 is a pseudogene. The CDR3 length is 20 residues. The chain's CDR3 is CASSNPWCVVPGQRNQPQHF. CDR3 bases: TGTGCCAGCAGCAACCCGTGGTGTGTAGTACCGGGACAGCGCAATCAGCCCCAGCATTTT.

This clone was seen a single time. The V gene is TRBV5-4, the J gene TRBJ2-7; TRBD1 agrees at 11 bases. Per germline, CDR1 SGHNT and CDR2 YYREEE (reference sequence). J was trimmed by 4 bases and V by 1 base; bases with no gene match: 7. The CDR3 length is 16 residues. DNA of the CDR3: TGTGCCAGCAGCTTGTCGGGGACAGGGGGTATGTACGAGCAGTACTTC. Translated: CASSLSGTGGMYEQYF.

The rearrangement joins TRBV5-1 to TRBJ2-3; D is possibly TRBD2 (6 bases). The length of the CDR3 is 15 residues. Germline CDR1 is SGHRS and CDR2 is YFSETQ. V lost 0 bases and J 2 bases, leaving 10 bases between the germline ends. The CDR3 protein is CASSLEVADTDTQYF. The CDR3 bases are TGCGCCAGCAGCTTGGAGGTAGCGGACACAGATACGCAGTATTTT.

DNA for the CDR3: TGTGCCAGCAGTGACATGGTAGGAGCCGATAGCAATCAGCCCCAGCATTTT. This codes for CASSDMVGADSNQPQHF. The chain carries TRBV6-1 and TRBJ1-5; D is uncertain. CDR1 and CDR2 (germline): MNHNS, SASEGT. The CDR3 covers 17 residues. Trimming pared 3 bases from V and 0 bases from J, leaving 15 bases between.

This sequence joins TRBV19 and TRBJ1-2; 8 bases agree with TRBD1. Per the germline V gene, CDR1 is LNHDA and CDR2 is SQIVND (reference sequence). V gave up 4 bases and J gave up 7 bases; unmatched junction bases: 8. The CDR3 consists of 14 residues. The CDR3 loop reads CASSKESDRGGYTF. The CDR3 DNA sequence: TGTGCCAGTAGTAAAGAATCTGACAGGGGTGGCTACACCTTC. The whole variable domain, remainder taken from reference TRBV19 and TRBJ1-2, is DGGITQSPKYLFRKEGQNVTLSCEQNLNHDAMYWYRQDPGQGLRLIYYSQIVNDFQKGDIAEGYSVSREKKESFPLTVTSAQKNPTAFYLCASSKESDRGGYTFGSGTRLTVV.

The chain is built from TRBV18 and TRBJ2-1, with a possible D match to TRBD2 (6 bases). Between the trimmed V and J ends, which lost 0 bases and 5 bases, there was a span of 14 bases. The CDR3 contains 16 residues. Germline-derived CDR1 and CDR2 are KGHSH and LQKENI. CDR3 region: CASSPPSGRGNNEQFF. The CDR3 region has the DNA TGTGCCAGCTCACCACCGAGCGGGCGAGGAAACAATGAGCAGTTCTTC.

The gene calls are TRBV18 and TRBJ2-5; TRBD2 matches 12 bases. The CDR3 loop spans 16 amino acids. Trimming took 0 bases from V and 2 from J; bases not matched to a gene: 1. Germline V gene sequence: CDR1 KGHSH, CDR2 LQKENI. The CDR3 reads CASSPPGLAGQETQYF. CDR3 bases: TGTGCCAGCTCACCACCGGGACTAGCGGGTCAAGAGACCCAGTACTTC.

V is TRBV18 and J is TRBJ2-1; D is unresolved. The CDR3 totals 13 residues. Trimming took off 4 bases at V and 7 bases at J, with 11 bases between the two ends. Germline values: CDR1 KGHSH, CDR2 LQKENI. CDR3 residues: CASSLIDGNEQFF. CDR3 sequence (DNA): TGTGCCAGCTCACTGATCGACGGGAATGAGCAGTTCTTC.

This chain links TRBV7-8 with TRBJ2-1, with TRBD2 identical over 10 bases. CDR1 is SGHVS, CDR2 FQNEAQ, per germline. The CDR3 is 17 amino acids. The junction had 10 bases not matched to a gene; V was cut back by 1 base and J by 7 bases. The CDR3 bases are TGTGCCAGCAGCTTAGAATCCGTAGCGGGAGGTGGGAATGAGCAGTTCTTC. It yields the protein CASSLESVAGGGNEQFF.

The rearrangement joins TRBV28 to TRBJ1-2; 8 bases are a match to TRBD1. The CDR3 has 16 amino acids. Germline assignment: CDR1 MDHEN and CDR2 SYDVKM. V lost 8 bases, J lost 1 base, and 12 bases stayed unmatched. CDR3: CASWALGTGNNYGYTF. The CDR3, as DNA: TGTGCCAGCTGGGCACTCGGGACAGGAAATAACTATGGCTACACCTTC.

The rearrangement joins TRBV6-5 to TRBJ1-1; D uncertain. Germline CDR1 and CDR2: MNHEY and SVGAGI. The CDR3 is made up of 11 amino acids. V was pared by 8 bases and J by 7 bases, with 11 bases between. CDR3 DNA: TGTGCCAGCTCTGGGCGGGTTGAAGCTTTCTTT. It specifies CASSGRVEAFF.

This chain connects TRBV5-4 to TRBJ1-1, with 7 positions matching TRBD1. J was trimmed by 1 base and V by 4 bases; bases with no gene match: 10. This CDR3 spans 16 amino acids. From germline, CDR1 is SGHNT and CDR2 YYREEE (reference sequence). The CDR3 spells CASSPPEGAGNTEAFF. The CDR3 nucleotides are TGTGCCAGCAGCCCCCCGGAGGGGGCCGGGAACACTGAAGCTTTCTTT. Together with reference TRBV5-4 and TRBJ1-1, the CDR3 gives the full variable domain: ETGVTQSPTHLIKTRGQQVTLRCSSQSGHNTVSWYQQALGQGPQFIFQYYREEENGRGNFPPRFSGLQFPNYSSELNVNALELDDSALYLCASSPPEGAGNTEAFFGQGTRLTVV.

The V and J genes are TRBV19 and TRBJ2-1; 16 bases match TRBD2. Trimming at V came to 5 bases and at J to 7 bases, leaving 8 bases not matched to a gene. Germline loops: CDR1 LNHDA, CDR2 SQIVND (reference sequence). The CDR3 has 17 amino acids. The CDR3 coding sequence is TGTGCCAGTAGTGGGGGGACTAGCGGGAGGGCCTGGAATGAGCAGTTCTTC. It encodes CASSGGTSGRAWNEQFF.

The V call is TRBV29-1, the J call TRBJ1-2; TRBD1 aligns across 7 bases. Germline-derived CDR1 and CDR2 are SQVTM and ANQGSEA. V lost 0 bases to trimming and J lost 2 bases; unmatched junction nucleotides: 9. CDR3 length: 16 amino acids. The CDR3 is CSVEDDGQVINYGYTF. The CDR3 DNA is TGCAGCGTTGAAGACGACGGACAGGTGATCAACTATGGCTACACCTTC.

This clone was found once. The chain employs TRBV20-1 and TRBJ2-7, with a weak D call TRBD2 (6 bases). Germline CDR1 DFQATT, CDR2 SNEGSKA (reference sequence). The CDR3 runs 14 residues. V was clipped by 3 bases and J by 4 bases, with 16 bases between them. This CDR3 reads CSASLGLLLYEQYF. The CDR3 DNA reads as TGCAGTGCTAGTTTGGGACTGCTCCTATACGAGCAGTACTTC.

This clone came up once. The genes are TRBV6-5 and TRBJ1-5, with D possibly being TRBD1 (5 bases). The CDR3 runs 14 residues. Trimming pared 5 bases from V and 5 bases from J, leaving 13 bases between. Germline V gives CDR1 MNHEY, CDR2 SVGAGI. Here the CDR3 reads CASSRTSLYQPQHF. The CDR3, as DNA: TGTGCCAGCAGTCGGACAAGTCTTTATCAGCCCCAGCATTTT.

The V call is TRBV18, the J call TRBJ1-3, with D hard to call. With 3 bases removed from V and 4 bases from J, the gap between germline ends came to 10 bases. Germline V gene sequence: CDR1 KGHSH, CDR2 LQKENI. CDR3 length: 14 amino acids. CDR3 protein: CASSPVQKGNTIYF. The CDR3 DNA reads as TGTGCCAGCTCACCGGTACAGAAAGGAAACACCATATATTTT. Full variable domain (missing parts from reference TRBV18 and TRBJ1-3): NAGVMQNPRHLVRRRGQEARLRCSPMKGHSHVYWYRQLPEEGLKFMVYLQKENIIDESGMPKERFSAEFPKEGPSILRIQQVVRGDSAAYFCASSPVQKGNTIYFGEGSWLTVV.

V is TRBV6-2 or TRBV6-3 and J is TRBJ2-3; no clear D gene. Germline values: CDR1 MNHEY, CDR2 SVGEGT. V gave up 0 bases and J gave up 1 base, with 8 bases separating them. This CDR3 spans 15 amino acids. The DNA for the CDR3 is TGTGCCAGCAGTTACTCGAGCGAGGGCACAGATACGCAGTATTTT. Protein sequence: CASSYSSEGTDTQYF.